A selection of T cell receptor beta chains follows, all from one sample in a study of shared clonotypes between healthy human individuals. The repertoire was sequenced with immunoSEQ multiplex PCR; TCRdb's copy has only in-frame clones and lacks some. The sample includes around 2.3 million clones, approximately 96% of them seen just once. The sample comprised naive CD4+ T cells sorted from blood. The receptor set was obtained from a man younger than 35 in good health. Both conserved end residues are part of each CDR3. D genes are given only for firm matches. Where a row states a size, it is once, few, many or the class of an expanded clone; other rows omit it.

size: -; J: TRBJ2-5; V: TRBV7-9; D: -; length: 12; DNA: TGTGCCAGCAGCTTAGGTGGGGCAGGGGAGTACTTC; CDR3: CASSLGGAGEYF
size: -; J: TRBJ2-2; V: TRBV7-3; D: TRBD2; length: 15; DNA: TGTGCCAGCAGCTTAACTAGCGGGGTTAACGGGGAGCTGTTTTTT; CDR3: CASSLTSGVNGELFF
size: few; J: TRBJ2-2; V: TRBV4-1; D: -; length: 18; DNA: TGCGCCAGCAGCCAAGTAGGTGGGCAGGGGCGTTACACCGGGGAGCTGTTTTTT; CDR3: CASSQVGGQGRYTGELFF
size: -; J: TRBJ1-4; V: TRBV9; D: -; length: 15; DNA: TGTGCCAGCAGCCCGAGTGGGGCTGGGAATGAAAAACTGTTTTTT; CDR3: CASSPSGAGNEKLFF
size: -; J: TRBJ2-5; V: TRBV10-3; D: -; length: 14; DNA: TGTGCCATCAGTCTGGGACCGGGTGGAGAGACCCAGTACTTC; CDR3: CAISLGPGGETQYF
size: -; J: TRBJ2-3; V: TRBV25-1; D: -; length: 16; DNA: TGTGCCAGCAGTGCCAATAAGGGGGGGCGGTCAGATACGCAGTATTTT; CDR3: CASSANKGGRSDTQYF
size: -; J: TRBJ1-5; V: TRBV10-3; D: -; length: 15; DNA: TGTGCCATCAGTGATGGGCAGGAAGGAAATCAGCCCCAGCATTTT; CDR3: CAISDGQEGNQPQHF
size: -; J: TRBJ1-1; V: TRBV6-6; D: -; length: 11; DNA: TGTGCCAGCAGTTATGCGGGTGAAGCTTTCTTT; CDR3: CASSYAGEAFF
size: once; J: TRBJ1-5; V: TRBV4-1; D: -; length: 14; DNA: TGCGCCAGCAGCCGAGGACAGTCTGGTCAGCCCCAGCATTTT; CDR3: CASSRGQSGQPQHF
size: -; J: TRBJ2-7; V: TRBV19; D: -; length: 13; DNA: TGTGCCTCCCCCGCACAGGGTTACTACGAGCAGTACTTC; CDR3: CASPAQGYYEQYF
size: -; J: TRBJ1-5; V: TRBV2; D: -; length: 16; DNA: TGTGCCAGCAGCGCCCGGGGCATCCTTAGCAATCAGCCCCAGCATTTT; CDR3: CASSARGILSNQPQHF
size: -; J: TRBJ1-5; V: TRBV19; D: -; length: 15; DNA: TGTGCCAGTAGTCTTCTGGGACTTACGAATCAGCCCCAGCATTTT; CDR3: CASSLLGLTNQPQHF